This T cell receptor (beta chain) comes out of a study of blood T cell repertoires in COVID-19. The protocol was immunoSEQ multiplex PCR, while the TCRdb copy is restricted to in-frame clones and leaves out a portion. The data hold about 410,000 clones, with 90% observed a single time. All enrollees were about 18 to 89 years old and from some 24 US areas. Two negative PCRs, clearance, or symptom resolution characterized the recovered Cohort 3 donors. Germline CDR1 reads SGHTA; CDR2 reads FQGTGA. CDR3 length: 13 residues. The V segment lost 4 bases and the J segment 6 bases; nucleotides outside the gene matches: 5.

The V gene is TRBV7-3, the J gene TRBJ2-7; 8 bases are a match to TRBD1. The origin of this receptor is a man in his late teens or twenties who had recovered from COVID-19. What was sequenced was PBMCs or T cells enriched from blood (not recorded which). Written as DNA, the CDR3 is TGTGCCAGCAGCTCGTCGACAGGGGCCGAGCAGTACTTC. Translation gives CASSSSTGAEQYF. Drawing the rest from reference TRBV7-3 and TRBJ2-7, the complete variable domain is GAGVSQTPSNKVTEKGKYVELRCDPISGHTALYWYRQSLGQGPEFLIYFQGTGAADDSGLPNDRFFAVRPEGSVSTLKIQRTERGDSAVYLCASSSSTGAEQYFGPGTRLTVT.